The source of this TCR beta chain is a study of cytomegalovirus exposure and HLA in healthy donors. About the research overall: The early release's HLA-typed donors yielded 78 million or so unique TCRs.

PCR used 60 Vbeta primers and 13 Jbeta primers. Clones were read by immunoSEQ multiplex PCR, and TCRdb kept only the in-frame ones, dropping some. The data hold 130,000 or so clones, with around four fifths observed a single time. Study-level points and caveats: Most observed TCR sequences were rare, whereas some public TCRs were detected in many donors. Researchers catalogued under 200 TCR beta chains as cytomegalovirus-associated. Using a false discovery rate of 0.05, a later analysis showed that about 16,000 TCR beta sequences were associated with HLA alleles.

In regard to this clone: What it recognizes is unknown.

This CDR3 contains 15 residues. Germline V CDR1 and CDR2: KGHSH, LQKENI. V was cut by 3 bases and J by 3 bases, with 14 bases left in between. This TCR was recovered from a woman aged 35 to 49 in good health and CMV-seropositive. V is TRBV18 and J is TRBJ1-1, with a weak D call TRBD1 (6 bases). Specimen: PBMCs. In DNA form, the CDR3 reads TGTGCCAGCTCACCTCGCTCAGGGGTTGACACTGAAGCTTTCTTT. It specifies CASSPRSGVDTEAFF.